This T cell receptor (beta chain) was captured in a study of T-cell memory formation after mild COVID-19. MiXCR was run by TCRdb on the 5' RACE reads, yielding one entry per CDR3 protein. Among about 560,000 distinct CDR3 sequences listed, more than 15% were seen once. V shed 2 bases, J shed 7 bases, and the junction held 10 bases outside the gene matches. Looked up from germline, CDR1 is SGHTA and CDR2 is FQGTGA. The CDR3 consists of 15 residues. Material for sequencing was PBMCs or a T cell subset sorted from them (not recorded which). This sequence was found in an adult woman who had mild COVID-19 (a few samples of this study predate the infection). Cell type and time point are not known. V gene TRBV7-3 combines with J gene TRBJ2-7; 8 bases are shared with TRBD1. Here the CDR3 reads CASSLQDREIGEQYF. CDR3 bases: TGTGCCAGCAGCTTACAGGACAGGGAAATAGGAGAGCAGTACTTC.